The rows below give T cell receptor beta chains drawn from one sample of a study of blood T cell repertoires in COVID-19. Assay used: immunoSEQ multiplex PCR; TCRdb lists only in-frame clones, some missing. The sample includes roughly 300,000 clones, more than 85% of them seen just once. The sequencing sample was made of peripheral blood. These receptors were taken from a woman younger than 45 with COVID-19, enrolled during active disease. Each CDR3 is given with its conserved first and last residue. Each record gives: V gene, clone size, CDR3 length, D gene, J gene, CDR3 protein, CDR3 DNA. D genes are given only for firm matches. Clone size is given for some rows only: seen once, a few or many times, or a class if the clone is expanded.

>TRBV29-1|NA|11|NA|TRBJ1-1
CSVERGGRAFF
TGCAGCGTTGAGAGGGGAGGAAGAGCTTTCTTT
>TRBV5-4|NA|16|TRBD1|TRBJ2-1
CASSLSLGQAGNEQFF
TGTGCCAGCAGCTTGAGCCTGGGACAGGCGGGCAATGAGCAGTTCTTC
>TRBV19|NA|15|TRBD2|TRBJ2-7
CASSMRGTPPYEQYF
TGTGCCAGTAGTATGCGGGGGACTCCCCCCTACGAGCAGTACTTC
>TRBV7-3|NA|17|NA|TRBJ2-3
CASSPLGRQGSTDTQYF
TGTGCCAGCAGCCCCCTCGGGCGCCAGGGGAGCACAGATACGCAGTATTTT
>TRBV11-3|NA|15|TRBD2|TRBJ2-1
CASSPLTGGRDEQFF
TGTGCCAGCAGCCCTTTGACGGGGGGGAGGGATGAGCAGTTCTTC
>TRBV14|NA|16|TRBD1|TRBJ1-4
CASSQEVNRGQKKLFF
TGTGCCAGCAGCCAAGAGGTGAACAGGGGGCAGAAAAAACTGTTTTTT
>TRBV5-6|NA|15|TRBD1|TRBJ2-1
CASSLATGPFYEQFF
TGTGCCAGCAGCTTGGCGACAGGGCCCTTCTATGAGCAGTTCTTC
>TRBV5-1|NA|16|NA|TRBJ1-3
CASSLAGGITGNTIYF
TGCGCCAGCAGCTTGGCCGGAGGTATTACTGGAAACACCATATATTTT
>TRBV28|NA|14|TRBD1|TRBJ1-5
CASIGTGGAGAQHF
TGTGCCAGCATTGGGACAGGGGGCGCGGGAGCCCAGCATTTT
>TRBV2|NA|14|NA|TRBJ1-6
CASSGDRMNSPLHF
TGTGCCAGCAGTGGCGACAGAATGAATTCACCCCTCCACTTT
>TRBV5-1|NA|15|NA|TRBJ1-1
CASSWDQGYDTEAFF
TGCGCCAGCAGCTGGGATCAGGGTTATGACACTGAAGCTTTCTTT
>TRBV7-9|NA|13|NA|TRBJ1-2
CASSLVADYGYTF
TGTGCCAGCAGCTTAGTGGCGGACTATGGCTACACCTTC
>TRBV27|once|16|TRBD2|TRBJ2-1
CASSTISGRAYNEQFF
TGTGCCAGCAGTACCATTAGCGGGAGGGCCTACAATGAGCAGTTCTTC
>TRBV25-1|NA|13|NA|TRBJ2-1
CASSEATYSEQFF
TGTGCCAGCAGTGAAGCCACTTACAGTGAGCAGTTCTTC
>TRBV28|NA|17|TRBD1|TRBJ1-1
CASSLPTAGGRGTEAFF
TGTGCCAGCAGTTTACCCACGGCAGGGGGACGCGGAACTGAAGCTTTCTTT
>TRBV5-1|NA|16|TRBD1|TRBJ1-1
CASSLDTTGGLLTAFF
TGCGCCAGCAGCTTGGACACCACAGGGGGCCTTCTGACAGCTTTCTTT
>TRBV6-1|NA|17|TRBD1|TRBJ2-4
CASSERGQGPAKNIQYF
TGTGCCAGCAGTGAAAGGGGACAGGGGCCGGCCAAAAACATTCAGTACTTC
>TRBV29-1|NA|13|TRBD1|TRBJ1-1
CSVDRGRNTEAFF
TGCAGCGTTGACAGGGGGCGGAACACTGAAGCTTTCTTT
>TRBV6-5|NA|13|NA|TRBJ2-5
CASSYGPQETQYF
TGTGCCAGCAGTTACGGCCCCCAAGAGACCCAGTACTTC
>TRBV4-1|NA|22|TRBD2|TRBJ2-4
CASSQDQETGLAGGKHKNIQYF
TGCGCCAGCAGCCAAGACCAGGAAACTGGACTAGCGGGCGGGAAGCACAAAAACATTCAGTACTTC
>TRBV27|NA|16|NA|TRBJ2-3
CASSRSTSTGGDTQYF
TGTGCCAGCAGCCGATCGACATCCACCGGGGGAGATACGCAGTATTTT
>TRBV19|few|14|NA|TRBJ2-1
CASSIGGANNEQFF
TGTGCCAGTAGTATAGGGGGCGCGAACAATGAGCAGTTCTTC
>TRBV19|NA|13|NA|TRBJ1-1
CASRTGVFGEAFF
TGTGCCAGTAGGACTGGAGTTTTTGGTGAAGCTTTCTTT
>TRBV25-1|NA|17|TRBD1|TRBJ1-2
CASSEYFYGTGTYGYTF
TGTGCCAGCAGTGAATATTTCTACGGGACAGGGACCTATGGCTACACCTTC
>TRBV3-1/TRBV3-2|few|11|TRBD1|TRBJ2-3
CASTGQGPQYF
TGTGCCAGCACCGGACAGGGACCGCAGTATTTT
>TRBV27|NA|16|NA|TRBJ1-1
CASSPTRAGASTEAFF
TGTGCCAGCAGTCCGACCCGGGCGGGGGCAAGTACTGAAGCTTTCTTT
>TRBV10-3|NA|16|TRBD1|TRBJ2-5
CAISESRTGGQETQYF
TGTGCCATCAGTGAGTCTAGGACAGGGGGCCAAGAGACCCAGTACTTC
>TRBV5-1|NA|14|NA|TRBJ2-5
CASREGAPGETQYF
TGCGCCAGCAGGGAGGGGGCGCCGGGAGAGACCCAGTACTTC
>TRBV9|NA|15|TRBD2|TRBJ2-1
CASSAGLAGINEQFF
TGTGCCAGCAGCGCCGGACTAGCGGGAATCAATGAGCAGTTCTTC